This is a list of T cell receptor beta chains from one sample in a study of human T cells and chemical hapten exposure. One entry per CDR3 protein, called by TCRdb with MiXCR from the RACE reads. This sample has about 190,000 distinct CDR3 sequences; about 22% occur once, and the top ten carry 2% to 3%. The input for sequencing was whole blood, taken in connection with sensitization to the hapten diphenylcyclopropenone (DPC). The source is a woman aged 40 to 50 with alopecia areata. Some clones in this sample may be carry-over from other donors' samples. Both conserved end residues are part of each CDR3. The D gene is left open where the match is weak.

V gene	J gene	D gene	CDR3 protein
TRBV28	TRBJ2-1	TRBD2	CASSLLTSGRGNEQFF
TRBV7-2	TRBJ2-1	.	CASSPTVGLGPATHEQFF
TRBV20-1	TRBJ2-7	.	CSAATSYEQYF
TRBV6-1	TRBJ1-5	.	CASSSRTVLSQHF
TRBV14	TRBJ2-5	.	CASSRTYQETQYF
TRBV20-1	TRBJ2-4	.	CSARDPQRAGAKNIQYF
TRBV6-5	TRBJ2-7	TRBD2	CASSYSSSGSYEQYF
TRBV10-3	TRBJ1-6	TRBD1	CAIRTGQGLSPLHF
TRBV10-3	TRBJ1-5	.	CAISETGRGGNQPQHF
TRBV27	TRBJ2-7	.	CASSLQIGRSEYF
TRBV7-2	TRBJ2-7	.	CASRADYPGSEQYF
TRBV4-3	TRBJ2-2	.	CASSQDMGRNTGELFF
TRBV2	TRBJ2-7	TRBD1	CVSSGTVITYEQYF
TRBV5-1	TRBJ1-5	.	CASVQNSNQPQHF
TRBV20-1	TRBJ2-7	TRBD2	CSARARREGRYEQYF
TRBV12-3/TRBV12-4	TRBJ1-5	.	CASSAQGGSDQPQHF
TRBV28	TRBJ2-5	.	CASGWENQETQYF
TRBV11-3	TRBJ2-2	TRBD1	CASSSGTVYNTGELFF
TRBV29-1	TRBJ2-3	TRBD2	CSLWTRIVDTQYF
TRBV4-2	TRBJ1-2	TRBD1	CASSQAGGSNYGYTF
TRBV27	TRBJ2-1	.	CASSLGGGRGSYNEQFF
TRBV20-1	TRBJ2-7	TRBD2	CSAGLAGHYEQYF
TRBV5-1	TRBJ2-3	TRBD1	CASNPGQGTTDTQYF
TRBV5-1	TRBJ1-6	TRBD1	CASSLDRAINSPLHF
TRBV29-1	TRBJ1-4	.	CSVAHQGISTNEKLFF
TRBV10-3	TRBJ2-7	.	CAISESNSGTYEQYF
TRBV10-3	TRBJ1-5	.	CAISESNEGVRQPQHF
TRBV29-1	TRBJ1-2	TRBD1	CSVGTGDPYYGYTF
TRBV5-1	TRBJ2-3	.	CASSTGNPDTQYF
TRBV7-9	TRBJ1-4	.	CASSLEVGKLFF
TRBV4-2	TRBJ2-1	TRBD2	CASSQGTSGVRGNSYNEQFF
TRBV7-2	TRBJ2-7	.	CASRAYEQYF
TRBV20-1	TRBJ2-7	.	CSASSYEQYF
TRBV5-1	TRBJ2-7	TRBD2	CASSLVPSGNYEQYF
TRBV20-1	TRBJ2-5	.	CSATPGAPKTQYF
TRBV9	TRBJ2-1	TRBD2	CASSFSPREGDNEQFF
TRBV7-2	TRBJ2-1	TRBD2	CASSPHSGRAGNEQFF
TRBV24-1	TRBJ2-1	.	CATSAKTTLTTYNEQFF
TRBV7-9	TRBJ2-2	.	CASSLDGPTGELFF
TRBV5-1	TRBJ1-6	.	CASSWGPSGDRDSPLHF
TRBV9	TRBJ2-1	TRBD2	CASSVERLAGEQFF
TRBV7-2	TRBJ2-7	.	CASSPSFGEQYF
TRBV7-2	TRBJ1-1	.	CASSLHMNTEAFF
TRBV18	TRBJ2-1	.	CASSAPGNYNNEQFF
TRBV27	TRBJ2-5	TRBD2	CASSLGAGLWYF
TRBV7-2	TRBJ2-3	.	CASNRGGGTDTQYF
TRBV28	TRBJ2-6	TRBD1	CASSPTGTGYSGANVLTF
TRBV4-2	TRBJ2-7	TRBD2	CASSQAWREDSYEQYF
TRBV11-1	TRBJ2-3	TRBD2	CASSFSGGKDTQYF
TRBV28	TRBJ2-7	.	CASSLLGEPNEQYF